The clone carrying this T cell receptor (beta chain) was seen a few times. As yet, its antigen is unknown. The data belong to a study of cytomegalovirus exposure and HLA in healthy donors. Study results and limitations: The authors later linked a missense DCLRE1C variant to TCR beta V- and J-gene trimming. Usually a TCR sequence was rare, but some public TCRs were found in many donors.

Both 60 Vbeta primers and 13 Jbeta primers went into the PCR. Sequenced by immunoSEQ multiplex PCR; TCRdb stores in-frame clones only, minus some. The table shows approximately 110,000 clones, with 70% to 80% occurring only once. The CDR3 has 15 amino acids. V was pared by 7 bases and J by 2 bases, with 14 bases between. The germline V gene has CDR1 MNHEY and CDR2 SMNVEV (reference sequence). This receptor was taken from a female donor in good health and CMV-seropositive. V is TRBV27 and J is TRBJ2-2; D possibly corresponds to TRBD2 (5 bases). The sample was PBMCs. The CDR3 is CASTFGGANTGELFF. DNA for the CDR3: TGTGCCAGCACCTTTGGAGGAGCCAACACCGGGGAGCTGTTTTTT.